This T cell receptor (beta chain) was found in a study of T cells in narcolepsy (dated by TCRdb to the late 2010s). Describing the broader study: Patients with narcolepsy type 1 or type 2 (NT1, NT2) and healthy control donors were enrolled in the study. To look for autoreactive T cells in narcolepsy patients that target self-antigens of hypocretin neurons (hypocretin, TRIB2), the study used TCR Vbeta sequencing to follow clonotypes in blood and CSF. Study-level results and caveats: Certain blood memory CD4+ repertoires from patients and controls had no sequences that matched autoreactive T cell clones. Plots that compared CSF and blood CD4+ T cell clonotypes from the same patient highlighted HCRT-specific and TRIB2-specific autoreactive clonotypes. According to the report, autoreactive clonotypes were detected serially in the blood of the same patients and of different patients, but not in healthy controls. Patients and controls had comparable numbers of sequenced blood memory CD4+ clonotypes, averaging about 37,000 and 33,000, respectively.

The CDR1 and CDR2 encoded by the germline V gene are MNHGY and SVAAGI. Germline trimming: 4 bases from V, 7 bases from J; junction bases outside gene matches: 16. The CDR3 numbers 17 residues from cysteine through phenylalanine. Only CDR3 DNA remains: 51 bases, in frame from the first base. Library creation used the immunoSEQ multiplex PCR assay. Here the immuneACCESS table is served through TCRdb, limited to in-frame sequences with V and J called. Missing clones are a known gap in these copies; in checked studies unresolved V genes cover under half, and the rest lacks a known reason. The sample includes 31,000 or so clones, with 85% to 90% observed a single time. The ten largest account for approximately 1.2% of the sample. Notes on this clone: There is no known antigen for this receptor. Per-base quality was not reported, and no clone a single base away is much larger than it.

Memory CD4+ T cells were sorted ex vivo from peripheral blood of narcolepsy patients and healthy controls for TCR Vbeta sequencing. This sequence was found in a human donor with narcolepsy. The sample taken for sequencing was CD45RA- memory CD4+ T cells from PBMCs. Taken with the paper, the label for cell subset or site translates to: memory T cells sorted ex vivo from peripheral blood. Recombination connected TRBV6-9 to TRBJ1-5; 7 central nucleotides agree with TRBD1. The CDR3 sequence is CASSWGVDRRGSQPQHF. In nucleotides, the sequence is TGTGCCAGCAGTTGGGGAGTGGACAGGAGGGGTAGCCAGCCCCAGCATTTT.